Detailed here is one T cell receptor (beta chain). Its cognate antigen is unknown. The entry originates in a study of OX40 agonist ivuxolimab in advanced cancers. The wider study: Ivuxolimab, which patients received intravenously every 2 weeks, was dosed at 0.01 to 10 mg/kg. Whole-study results and caveats: Antigen specificity of clonally expanded peripheral T cells was not established.

Prior autoimmune disease or systemic immunosuppression barred patients. Samples of blood were obtained at baseline, on cycle 4 day 1, and on cycle 7 day 1. The data were produced by immunoSEQ multiplex PCR, yet TCRdb's version contains in-frame clones alone and is incomplete. The data hold around 100,000 clones, with 85% to 95% observed a single time. The CDR3 length is 14 residues. The V gene's germline CDR1 is MNHNS and CDR2 SASEGT. V shed 4 bases and J 4 bases; nucleotides not matched to a gene: 4. This receptor was identified in an adult with an advanced solid tumor such as melanoma, head and neck, liver or kidney cancer. The source was CD4+ or CD8+ T cells sorted from blood, collected in a trial of the OX40 agonist ivuxolimab. V is TRBV6-1 and J is TRBJ2-7, with TRBD1 matching over 10 bases. The CDR3 sequence is CASSVGDRGYEQYF. CDR3 coding DNA: TGTGCCAGCAGTGTAGGGGACAGGGGTTACGAGCAGTACTTC.